The T cell receptor (beta chain) under discussion was sequenced for a study of cytomegalovirus exposure and HLA in healthy donors. Study observations and caveats: Links to common viral pathogens appeared, in a later analysis, for several of the most significant clusters. Cytomegalovirus association was listed for 150 or so TCR beta chains.

The CDR3 is 21 residues long. The junction had 16 bases not matched to a gene; V was cut back by 0 bases and J by 5 bases. Germline values: CDR1 MGHRA, CDR2 YSYEKL. Primers for the PCR totalled 60 Vbeta and 13 Jbeta. Original methodology: In a later analysis, some 11 million of about 80 million unique beta chains occurred in at least two donors. This table comes from immunoSEQ multiplex PCR, and its TCRdb copy is limited to in-frame clones, with some not included. Clone size and V and J calls were adopted from that table, with D and trimming inferred from the DNA. The table lists more than 95,000 clones, approximately 81% of them singletons, with 3% to 4% in the top ten. About this clone: Its antigen is as yet unknown.

This sequence joins TRBV4-1 and TRBJ2-3; 14 bases agree with TRBD2. The source of this sequence is a woman in her twenties or thirties in good health and CMV-seronegative. The sequencing sample was made of PBMCs. This CDR3 is CASSQDMGLAGERGVVDTQYF. In DNA form, the CDR3 reads TGCGCCAGCAGCCAAGACATGGGACTAGCGGGAGAACGGGGGGTGGTAGATACGCAGTATTTT.